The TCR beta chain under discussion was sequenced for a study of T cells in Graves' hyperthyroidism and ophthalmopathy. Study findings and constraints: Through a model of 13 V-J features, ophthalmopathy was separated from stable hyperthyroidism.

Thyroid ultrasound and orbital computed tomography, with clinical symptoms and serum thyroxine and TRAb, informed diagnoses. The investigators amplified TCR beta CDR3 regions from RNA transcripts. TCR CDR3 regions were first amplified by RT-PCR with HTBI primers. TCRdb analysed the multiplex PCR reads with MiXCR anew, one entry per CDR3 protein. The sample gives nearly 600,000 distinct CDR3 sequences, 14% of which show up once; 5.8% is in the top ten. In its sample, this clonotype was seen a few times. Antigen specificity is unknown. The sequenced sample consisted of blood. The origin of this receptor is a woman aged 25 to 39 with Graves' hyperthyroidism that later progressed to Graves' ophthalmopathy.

The CDR3 is CASSLRRDQPQHF. The DNA of the CDR3 is TGTGCCAGCAGCTTGCGAAGGGACCAGCCCCAGCATTTT. V usage is TRBV13 and J usage is TRBJ1-5; maybe TRBD1 (5 bases). Germline values: CDR1 PRHDT, CDR2 FYEKMQ (reference sequence). V was cut by 3 bases and J by 7 bases, with 10 bases left in between. This CDR3 comprises 13 residues. Based on the CDR3 plus reference TRBV13 and TRBJ1-5, the full variable domain is AAGVIQSPRHLIKEKRETATLKCYPIPRHDTVYWYQQGPGQDPQFLISFYEKMQSDKGSIPDRFSAQQFSDYHSELNMSSLELGDSALYFCASSLRRDQPQHFGDGTRLSIL.